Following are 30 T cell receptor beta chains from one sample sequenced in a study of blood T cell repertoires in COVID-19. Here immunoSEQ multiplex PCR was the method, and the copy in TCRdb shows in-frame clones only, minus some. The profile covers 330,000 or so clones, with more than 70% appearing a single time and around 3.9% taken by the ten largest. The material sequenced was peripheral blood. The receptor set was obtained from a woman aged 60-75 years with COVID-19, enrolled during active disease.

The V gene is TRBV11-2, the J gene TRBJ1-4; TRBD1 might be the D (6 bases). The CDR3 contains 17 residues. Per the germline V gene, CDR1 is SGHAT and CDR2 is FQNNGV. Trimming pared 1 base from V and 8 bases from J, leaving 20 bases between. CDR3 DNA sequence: TGTGCCAGCAGCTTAGGAGGATCCCGGGGGGCGGGGGAAAAACTGTTTTTT. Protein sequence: CASSLGGSRGAGEKLFF. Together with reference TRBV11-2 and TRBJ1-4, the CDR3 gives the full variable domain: EAGVAQSPRYKIIEKRQSVAFWCNPISGHATLYWYQQILGQGPKLLIQFQNNGVVDDSQLPKDRFSAERLKGVDSTLKIQPAKLEDSAVYLCASSLGGSRGAGEKLFFGSGTQLSVL.

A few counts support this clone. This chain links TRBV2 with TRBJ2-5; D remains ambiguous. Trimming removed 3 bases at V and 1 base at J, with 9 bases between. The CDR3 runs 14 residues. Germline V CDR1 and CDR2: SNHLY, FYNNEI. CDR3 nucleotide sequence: TGTGCCAGCAGTGATATGCTAGGCCAAGAGACCCAGTACTTC. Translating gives CASSDMLGQETQYF.

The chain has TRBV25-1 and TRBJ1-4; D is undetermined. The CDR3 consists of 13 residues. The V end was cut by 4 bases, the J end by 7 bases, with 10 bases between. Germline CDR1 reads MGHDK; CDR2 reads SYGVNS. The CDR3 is CASSGLNGEKLFF. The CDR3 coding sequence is TGTGCCAGCAGTGGGCTGAATGGTGAAAAACTGTTTTTT.

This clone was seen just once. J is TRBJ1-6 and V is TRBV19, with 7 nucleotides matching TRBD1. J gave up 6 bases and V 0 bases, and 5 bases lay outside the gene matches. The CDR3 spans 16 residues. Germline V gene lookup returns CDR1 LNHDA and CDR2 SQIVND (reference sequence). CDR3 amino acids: CASSIDGPGGNSPLHF. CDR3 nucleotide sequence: TGTGCCAGTAGTATAGACGGCCCAGGGGGTAATTCACCCCTCCACTTT.

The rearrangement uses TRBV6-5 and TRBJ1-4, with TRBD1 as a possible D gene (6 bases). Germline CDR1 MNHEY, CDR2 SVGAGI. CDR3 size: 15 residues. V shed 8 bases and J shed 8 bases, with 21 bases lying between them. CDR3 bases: TGTGCCAGCCGCCCGGGGGGCGGGCGTGGGGAAAAACTGTTTTTT. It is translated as CASRPGGGRGEKLFF.

Written as DNA, the CDR3 is TGTGCCAGCAGCTACAGGGATACTAATGAAAAACTGTTTTTT. Residues: CASSYRDTNEKLFF. The chain couples TRBV5-4 to TRBJ1-4; D possibly corresponds to TRBD1 (6 bases). The CDR3 has 14 amino acids. Trimming cost V 3 bases and J 2 bases, with 8 bases left between them. Germline CDR1 reads SGHNT; CDR2 reads YYREEE (reference sequence).

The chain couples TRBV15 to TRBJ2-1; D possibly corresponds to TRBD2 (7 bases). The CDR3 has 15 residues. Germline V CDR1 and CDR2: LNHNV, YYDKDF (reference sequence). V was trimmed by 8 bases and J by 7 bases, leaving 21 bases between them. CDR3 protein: CATSSRGGGLNEQFF. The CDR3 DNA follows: TGTGCCACCTCTTCTCGAGGGGGGGGATTAAATGAGCAGTTCTTC.

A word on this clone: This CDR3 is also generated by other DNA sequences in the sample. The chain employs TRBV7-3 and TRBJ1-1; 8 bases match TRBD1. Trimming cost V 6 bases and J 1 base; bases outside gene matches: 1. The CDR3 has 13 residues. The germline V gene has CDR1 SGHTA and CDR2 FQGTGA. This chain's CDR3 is CASSDRGNTEAFF. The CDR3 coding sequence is TGTGCCAGCAGTGACAGGGGGAACACTGAAGCTTTCTTT.

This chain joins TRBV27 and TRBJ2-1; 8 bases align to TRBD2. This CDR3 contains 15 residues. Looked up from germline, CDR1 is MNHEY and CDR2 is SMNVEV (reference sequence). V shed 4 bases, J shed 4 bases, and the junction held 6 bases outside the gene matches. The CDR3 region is CASSSRPSGYNEQFF. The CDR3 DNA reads TGTGCCAGCAGTTCTCGGCCTAGCGGGTACAATGAGCAGTTCTTC.

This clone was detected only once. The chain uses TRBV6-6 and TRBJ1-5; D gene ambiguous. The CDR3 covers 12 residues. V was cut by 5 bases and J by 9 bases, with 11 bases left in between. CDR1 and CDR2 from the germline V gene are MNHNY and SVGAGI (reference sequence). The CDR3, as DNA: TGTGCCAGCAGTCCCGGGGATCGGCCCCAGCATTTT. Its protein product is CASSPGDRPQHF.

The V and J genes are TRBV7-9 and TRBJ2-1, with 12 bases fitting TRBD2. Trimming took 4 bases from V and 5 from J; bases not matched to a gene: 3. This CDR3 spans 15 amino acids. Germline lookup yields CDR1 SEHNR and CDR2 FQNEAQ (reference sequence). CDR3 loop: CASSWLAGGNNEQFF. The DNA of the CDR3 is TGTGCCAGCAGCTGGCTAGCGGGGGGGAACAATGAGCAGTTCTTC.

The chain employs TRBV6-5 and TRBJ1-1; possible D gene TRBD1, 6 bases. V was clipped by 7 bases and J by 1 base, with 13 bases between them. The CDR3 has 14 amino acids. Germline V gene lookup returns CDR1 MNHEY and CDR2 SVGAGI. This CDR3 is CASNGRGPNTEAFF. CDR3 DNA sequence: TGTGCCAGCAACGGCAGGGGACCGAACACTGAAGCTTTCTTT.

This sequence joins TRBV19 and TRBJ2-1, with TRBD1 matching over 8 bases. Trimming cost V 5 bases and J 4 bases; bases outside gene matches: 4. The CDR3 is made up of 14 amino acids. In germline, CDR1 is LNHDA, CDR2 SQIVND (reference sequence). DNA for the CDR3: TGTGCCAGTAGTCTCGGACAGGGATACAATGAGCAGTTCTTC. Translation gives CASSLGQGYNEQFF.

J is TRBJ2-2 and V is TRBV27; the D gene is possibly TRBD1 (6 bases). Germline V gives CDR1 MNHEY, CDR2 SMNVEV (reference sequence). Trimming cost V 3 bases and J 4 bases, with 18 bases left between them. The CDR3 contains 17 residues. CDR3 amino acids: CASSFSGTPTSTGELFF. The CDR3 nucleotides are TGTGCCAGCAGTTTCTCCGGGACACCGACCTCCACCGGGGAGCTGTTTTTT.

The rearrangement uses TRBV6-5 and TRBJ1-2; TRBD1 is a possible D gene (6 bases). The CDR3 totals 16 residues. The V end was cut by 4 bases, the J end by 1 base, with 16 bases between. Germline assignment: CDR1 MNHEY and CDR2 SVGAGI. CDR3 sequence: CASSSRSGDGNYGYTF. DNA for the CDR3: TGTGCCAGCAGTTCGCGGTCAGGGGATGGTAACTATGGCTACACCTTC.

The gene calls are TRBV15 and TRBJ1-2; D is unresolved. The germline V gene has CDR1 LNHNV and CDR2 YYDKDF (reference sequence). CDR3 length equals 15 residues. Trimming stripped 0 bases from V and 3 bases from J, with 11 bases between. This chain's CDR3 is CATSRDREVYYGYTF. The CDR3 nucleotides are TGTGCCACCAGCAGAGATCGGGAGGTGTACTATGGCTACACCTTC.

CDR3 nucleotides: TGTGCCAGCAGTTACCGACCGTCGGGTTTAAACTATGGCTACACCTTC. Protein sequence: CASSYRPSGLNYGYTF. V gene TRBV6-5 combines with J gene TRBJ1-2, with D unclear. The CDR3 loop spans 16 amino acids. The germline V and J ends were trimmed by 2 bases and 2 bases, with 15 bases remaining between them. The germline CDR1 and CDR2 sequences are MNHEY and SVGAGI.

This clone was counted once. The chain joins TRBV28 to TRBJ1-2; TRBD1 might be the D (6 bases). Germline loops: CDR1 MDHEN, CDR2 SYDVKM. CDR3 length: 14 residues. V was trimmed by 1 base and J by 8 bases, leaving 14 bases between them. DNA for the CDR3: TGTGCCAGCAGTTTATCTTTATCAGGGGTGGGCTACACCTTC. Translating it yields CASSLSLSGVGYTF.

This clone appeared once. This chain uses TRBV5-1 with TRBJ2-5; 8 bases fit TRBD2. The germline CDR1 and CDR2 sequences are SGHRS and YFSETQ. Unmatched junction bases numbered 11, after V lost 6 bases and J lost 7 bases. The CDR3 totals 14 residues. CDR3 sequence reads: CASTPSGGAVTQYF. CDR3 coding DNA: TGCGCCAGCACTCCTTCCGGGGGGGCAGTGACCCAGTACTTC.

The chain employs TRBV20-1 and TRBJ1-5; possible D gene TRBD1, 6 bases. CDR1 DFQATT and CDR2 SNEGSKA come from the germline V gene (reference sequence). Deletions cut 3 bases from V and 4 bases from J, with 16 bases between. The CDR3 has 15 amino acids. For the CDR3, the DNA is TGCAGTGCTAGTACTCCCCTAAGGGGGAATCAGCCCCAGCATTTT. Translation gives CSASTPLRGNQPQHF.

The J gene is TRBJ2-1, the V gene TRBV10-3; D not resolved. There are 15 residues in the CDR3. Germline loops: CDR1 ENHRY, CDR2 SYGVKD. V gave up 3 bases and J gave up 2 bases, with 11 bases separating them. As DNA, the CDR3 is TGTGCCATCAGTGATCCAGCGTCACCCTACAATGAGCAGTTCTTC. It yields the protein CAISDPASPYNEQFF.

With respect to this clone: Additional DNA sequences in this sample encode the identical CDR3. As DNA, the CDR3 is TGTGCCAGCAGTCTCGACAGGGGCAATCAGCCCCAGCATTTT. This codes for CASSLDRGNQPQHF. The chain joins TRBV4-2 to TRBJ1-5, with 7 nucleotides matching TRBD1. The length of the CDR3 is 14 residues. V was clipped by 6 bases and J by 2 bases; unmatched bases: 4. CDR1 is LGHNA, CDR2 YNFKEQ, per germline.

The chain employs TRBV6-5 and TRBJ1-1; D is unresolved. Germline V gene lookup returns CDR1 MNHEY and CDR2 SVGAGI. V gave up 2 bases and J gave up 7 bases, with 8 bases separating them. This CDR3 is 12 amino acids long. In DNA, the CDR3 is TGTGCCAGCAGTTACGGAGGGAGTGAAGCTTTCTTT. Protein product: CASSYGGSEAFF.

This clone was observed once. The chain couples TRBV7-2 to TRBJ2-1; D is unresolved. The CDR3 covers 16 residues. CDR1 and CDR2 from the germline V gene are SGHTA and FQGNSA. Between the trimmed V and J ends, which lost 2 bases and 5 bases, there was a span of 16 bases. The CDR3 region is CASSLFSQILNNEQFF. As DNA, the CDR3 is TGTGCCAGCAGCTTATTCTCACAGATCTTAAACAATGAGCAGTTCTTC.

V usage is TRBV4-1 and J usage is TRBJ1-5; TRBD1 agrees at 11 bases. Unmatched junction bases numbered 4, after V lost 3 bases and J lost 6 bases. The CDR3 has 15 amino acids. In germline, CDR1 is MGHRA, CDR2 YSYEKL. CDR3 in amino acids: CASSQGQGDGQPQHF. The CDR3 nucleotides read TGCGCCAGCAGCCAGGGACAGGGGGACGGTCAGCCCCAGCATTTT.

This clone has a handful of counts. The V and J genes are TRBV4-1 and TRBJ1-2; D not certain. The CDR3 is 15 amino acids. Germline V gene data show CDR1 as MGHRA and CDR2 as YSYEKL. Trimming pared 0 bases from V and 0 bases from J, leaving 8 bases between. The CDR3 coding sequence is TGCGCCAGCAGCCAAGAAGTCAGCGCTAACTATGGCTACACCTTC. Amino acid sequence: CASSQEVSANYGYTF.

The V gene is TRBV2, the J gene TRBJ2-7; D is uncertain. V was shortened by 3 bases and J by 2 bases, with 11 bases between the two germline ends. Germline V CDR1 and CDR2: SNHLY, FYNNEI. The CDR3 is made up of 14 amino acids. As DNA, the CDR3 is TGTGCCAGCAGTGATTCCCCAGGCCCCTACGAGCAGTACTTC. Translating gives CASSDSPGPYEQYF. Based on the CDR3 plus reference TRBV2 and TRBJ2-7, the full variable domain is EPEVTQTPSHQVTQMGQEVILRCVPISNHLYFYWYRQILGQKVEFLVSFYNNEISEKSEIFDDQFSVERPDGSNFTLKIRSTKLEDSAMYFCASSDSPGPYEQYFGPGTRLTVT.

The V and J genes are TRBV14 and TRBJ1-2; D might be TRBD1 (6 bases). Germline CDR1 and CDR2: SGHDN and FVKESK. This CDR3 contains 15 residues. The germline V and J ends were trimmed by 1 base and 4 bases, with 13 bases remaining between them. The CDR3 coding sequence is TGTGCCAGCAGCCAAGCCCGGACAGCTGGCTATGGCTACACCTTC. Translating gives CASSQARTAGYGYTF.

Here the CDR3 reads CASSRGQENTEAFF. The CDR3 DNA is TGCGCCAGCAGCCGGGGACAGGAGAACACTGAAGCTTTCTTT. The chain employs TRBV5-1 and TRBJ1-1; 8 bases are shared with TRBD1. The germline V gene has CDR1 SGHRS and CDR2 YFSETQ. Trimming removed 4 bases from V and 1 base from J; junction bases left unmatched: 3. The CDR3 spans 14 residues.

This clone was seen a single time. CDR3 region: CASSPTGGDTEAFF. In DNA, the CDR3 is TGTGCCAGCAGCCCGACAGGGGGTGACACTGAAGCTTTCTTT. The V call is TRBV3-1 (or the pseudogene TRBV3-2), the J call TRBJ1-1, with TRBD1 matching 9 bases. Germline CDR1 is LGHDT and CDR2 is YNNKEL (reference sequence). V was pared by 4 bases and J by 3 bases, with 3 bases of the junction left unmatched. The CDR3 has 14 residues.